This entry features one T cell receptor (beta chain) sequence. Methods used by the authors: Amplification with reference gene primers provided the estimates of nucleated cell counts. Sequenced by immunoSEQ multiplex PCR; TCRdb stores in-frame clones only, minus some. That table gives V, J and clone size, and the DNA gave D and trimming. The data hold 150,000 or so clones, with around 84% observed a single time. The data derive from a study of blood T cell repertoires in COVID-19. Across the whole study: Some COVID-19 samples were acute and others convalescent; all came from the United States, Italy and Spain. Sources were T cells, B-cell-depleted T cells, or PBMCs; the material itself was cDNA or gDNA.

Per germline, CDR1 GTSNPN and CDR2 SVGIG (reference sequence). The V and J ends lost 0 bases and 8 bases respectively, with 11 bases between them. The CDR3 is made up of 13 amino acids. Sequences were obtained from peripheral blood. The receptor was isolated from a woman aged 55-70 years with acute or convalescent COVID-19. The rearrangement links TRBV30 to TRBJ2-1, with D possibly TRBD1 on 5 matching bases. The CDR3 sequence: CAWSVKGLDEQFF. In DNA form, the CDR3 reads TGTGCCTGGAGTGTAAAGGGGCTGGATGAGCAGTTCTTC.